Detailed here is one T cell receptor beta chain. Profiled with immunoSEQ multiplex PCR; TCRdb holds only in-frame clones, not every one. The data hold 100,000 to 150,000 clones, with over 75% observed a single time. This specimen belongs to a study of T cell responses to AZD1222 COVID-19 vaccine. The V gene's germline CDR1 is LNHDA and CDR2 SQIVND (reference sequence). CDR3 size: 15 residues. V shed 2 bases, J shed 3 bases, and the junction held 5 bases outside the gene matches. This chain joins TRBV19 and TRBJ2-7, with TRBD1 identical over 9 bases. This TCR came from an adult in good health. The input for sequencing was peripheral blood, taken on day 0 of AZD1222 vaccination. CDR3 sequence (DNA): TGTGCCAGTAGTATAAGTACAGGGGGCGTCTACGAGCAGTACTTC. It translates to CASSISTGGVYEQYF.